The T cell receptor beta chain under discussion was sequenced for a study of CD8 T cells in ankylosing spondylitis. General study points: Reportedly, matched ankylosing spondylitis synovial fluid was significantly enriched for disease-linked clones.

Germline CDR1 LGHDT, CDR2 YNNKEL (reference sequence). The CDR3 has 14 amino acids. V gave up 5 bases and J gave up 3 bases, with 14 bases separating them. Via MiXCR, TCRdb re-called the 5' RACE reads, giving one row per CDR3 protein. The sample lists some 220,000 distinct CDR3 sequences, under 12% occurring once. This clonotype was picked up a small number of times. Its antigen is as yet unknown. V is TRBV3-1 and J is TRBJ2-7; D remains ambiguous. The specimen sequenced was blood, either unsorted or a sorted T cell fraction (not recorded which). The receptor's source is a male donor with ankylosing spondylitis or in good health (not recorded which). The CDR3 DNA sequence: TGTGCCAGCAGCGCCCCCGGATCAGGCTACGAGCAGTACTTC. This sequence encodes CASSAPGSGYEQYF.